One sample yielded the 29 T cell receptor beta chains listed below, sequenced in a study of cytotoxic CD8 clonotypes in ibrutinib-treated CLL. TCRdb's copy holds only in-frame clones and misses some; the assay was immunoSEQ multiplex PCR. The sample contains about 29,000 clones, 85% of which appear only once. The material sequenced was PBMCs, taken after 24 months of ibrutinib treatment. Receptors originate from a human donor with chronic lymphocytic leukemia.

This clone has a single count. The chain joins TRBV5-1 to TRBJ1-1; maybe TRBD1 (5 bases). There are 14 residues in the CDR3. The germline gives CDR1 SGHRS, CDR2 YFSETQ. The V gene lost 3 bases and the J gene lost 1 base, with 10 bases spanning the gap. The CDR3 reads CASSSGTENTEAFF. As DNA, the CDR3 is TGCGCCAGCAGCTCCGGGACGGAGAACACTGAAGCTTTCTTT.

CDR3 nucleotides: TGTGCCAGCAATCCCACCGCTAGCGGGGGGCTCGGGGTGTGGACCCAGTACTTC. Its translation: CASNPTASGGLGVWTQYF. This sequence joins TRBV27 and TRBJ2-5, with TRBD2 identical over 11 bases. CDR3 size: 18 residues. CDR1 is MNHEY and CDR2 is SMNVEV in the germline V gene (reference sequence). V was clipped by 7 bases and J by 7 bases; unmatched bases: 20.

The chain couples TRBV7-3 to TRBJ2-7; TRBD2 aligns across 12 bases. V lost 6 bases, J lost 7 bases, and 13 bases stayed unmatched. The CDR3 totals 16 residues. Germline CDR1 SGHTA, CDR2 FQGTGA. The CDR3 spells CASRPGGLAGIEEQYF. The CDR3 DNA sequence: TGTGCCAGCAGACCTGGAGGACTAGCGGGGATAGAGGAGCAGTACTTC.

The chain couples TRBV7-6 to TRBJ1-5; D is uncertain. Germline V gene lookup returns CDR1 SGHVS and CDR2 FNYEAQ. The CDR3 loop spans 13 amino acids. The V and J ends lost 3 bases and 4 bases respectively, with 7 bases between them. The DNA for the CDR3 is TGTGCCAGCAGCTTGGGGATTAATCAGCCCCAGCATTTT. Its translation: CASSLGINQPQHF. Full variable domain (remainder filled in from reference TRBV7-6 and TRBJ1-5): GAGVSQSPRYKVTKRGQDVALRCDPISGHVSLYWYRQALGQGPEFLTYFNYEAQQDKSGLPNDRFSAERPEGSISTLTIQRTEQRDSAMYRCASSLGINQPQHFGDGTRLSIL.

CDR3 sequence (DNA): TGTGCCAGCAGCTTAGTTAATGACAGGGGCTATGGCTACACCTTC. This encodes CASSLVNDRGYGYTF. V and J are TRBV7-9 and TRBJ1-2; the match to TRBD1 covers 8 bases. With 1 base clipped from V and 4 bases from J, the junction kept 5 bases outside the gene matches. Germline CDR1 is SEHNR and CDR2 is FQNEAQ (reference sequence). CDR3 length: 15 residues.

This clone was picked up a small number of times. V and J are TRBV5-1 and TRBJ2-5, with 7 bases identical to TRBD1. Germline V CDR1 and CDR2: SGHRS, YFSETQ. The length of the CDR3 is 15 residues. V was pared by 3 bases and J by 3 bases, with 8 bases of the junction left unmatched. The CDR3, as DNA: TGCGCCAGCAGCTGGGGGACCGGGACAGAAGAGACCCAGTACTTC. Its protein product is CASSWGTGTEETQYF.

The genes are TRBV30 and TRBJ1-1; 8 nucleotides match TRBD1. CDR1 GTSNPN and CDR2 SVGIG come from the germline V gene (reference sequence). J was trimmed by 0 bases and V by 7 bases; bases with no gene match: 4. The CDR3 length is 13 residues. The CDR3 loop is CAYLQGVNTEAFF. CDR3 DNA sequence: TGTGCCTATCTACAGGGGGTGAACACTGAAGCTTTCTTT.

The CDR3 loop reads CASNAISYNEQFF. The DNA for the CDR3 is TGTGCCAGCAATGCGATCTCCTACAATGAGCAGTTCTTC. The chain is built from TRBV7-8 and TRBJ2-1; no firm D call. The length of the CDR3 is 13 residues. Germline V gene lookup returns CDR1 SGHVS and CDR2 FQNEAQ. V lost 7 bases and J lost 0, with 7 bases in between.

The chain uses TRBV28 and TRBJ2-7, with a weak D call TRBD1 (6 bases). The germline CDR1 and CDR2 sequences are MDHEN and SYDVKM. Trimming pared 7 bases from V and 3 bases from J, leaving 13 bases between. The CDR3 is 13 amino acids. CDR3 DNA sequence: TGTGCCAGCACCAAACGGGACAACTACGAGCAGTACTTC. Translated, it gives CASTKRDNYEQYF.

The chain's CDR3 is CASSQSLTGSYGYTF. The CDR3 DNA follows: TGTGCCAGCAGTCAAAGCCTCACAGGGTCCTATGGCTACACCTTC. This chain joins TRBV6-5 and TRBJ1-2; weak D call: TRBD1 (6 bases). The CDR3 runs 15 residues. V lost 5 bases and J 4 bases, leaving 17 bases between the germline ends. The germline CDR1 and CDR2 sequences are MNHEY and SVGAGI.

The V and J genes are TRBV2 and TRBJ1-2, with D possibly being TRBD1 (6 bases). V gave up 8 bases and J gave up 2 bases, with 15 bases separating them. The length of the CDR3 is 14 residues. Germline V gives CDR1 SNHLY, CDR2 FYNNEI. CDR3 residues: CASSSGQLNYGYTF. CDR3 nucleotides: TGTGCCAGCTCCTCAGGACAGTTGAACTATGGCTACACCTTC.

The gene calls are TRBV19 and TRBJ1-1, with D maybe TRBD1 (6 bases). This CDR3 is built from 15 residues. With 4 bases removed from V and 2 bases from J, the gap between germline ends came to 14 bases. Germline-derived CDR1 and CDR2 are LNHDA and SQIVND (reference sequence). CDR3 in amino acids: CASSRTDPPNTEAFF. The CDR3 DNA reads as TGTGCCAGTAGTAGGACAGATCCCCCCAACACTGAAGCTTTCTTT. Combining the CDR3 with reference TRBV19 and TRBJ1-1 gives the whole variable domain DGGITQSPKYLFRKEGQNVTLSCEQNLNHDAMYWYRQDPGQGLRLIYYSQIVNDFQKGDIAEGYSVSREKKESFPLTVTSAQKNPTAFYLCASSRTDPPNTEAFFGQGTRLTVV.

The chain joins TRBV5-6 to TRBJ1-6; D may be TRBD1 (6 bases). Germline loops: CDR1 SGHDT, CDR2 YYEEEE. The CDR3 sequence is 16 residues long. V lost 1 base and J lost 7, with 15 bases in between. The chain's CDR3 is CASSLWQGRKNSPLHF. The CDR3 DNA sequence: TGTGCCAGCAGCTTGTGGCAGGGGCGTAAAAATTCACCCCTCCACTTT.

J is TRBJ2-1 and V is TRBV6-1; TRBD2 is a possible D gene (5 bases). The CDR3 runs to 14 residues. Looked up from germline, CDR1 is MNHNS and CDR2 is SASEGT. V was shortened by 8 bases and J by 2 bases, with 13 bases between the two germline ends. The CDR3 nucleotides are TGTGCCAGCTCTTTGTCCGGGGCCTACAATGAGCAGTTCTTC. Translation gives CASSLSGAYNEQFF.

This rearrangement joins TRBV27 to TRBJ2-3; the match to TRBD2 covers 9 bases. Losses at the gene ends were 4 bases for V and 7 bases for J; bases not matched to a gene: 12. The CDR3 extends over 16 amino acids. CDR1 is MNHEY and CDR2 is SMNVEV in the germline V gene (reference sequence). The CDR3 sequence is CASSYQTGLAWNTQYF. CDR3 DNA: TGTGCCAGCAGTTACCAAACTGGACTAGCGTGGAATACGCAGTATTTT.

Comments on this clone: A junction boundary mismatches the germline segment, possibly from a read error. The chain employs TRBV19 and TRBJ2-1; 15 bases fit TRBD2. CDR3 length: 18 amino acids. Germline assignment: CDR1 LNHDA and CDR2 SQIVND (reference sequence). The CDR3 protein is CASSLDGGLAGGNNEQFF. CDR3 coding DNA: TGTGCCAGTAGTCTAGACGGTGGACTAGCGGGGGGGAACAATGAGCAGTTCTTC.

This clone has a single count. The chain recombines TRBV2 with TRBJ1-5; weak D call: TRBD1 (5 bases). Germline V gene lookup returns CDR1 SNHLY and CDR2 FYNNEI. Trimming stripped 7 bases from V and 2 bases from J, with 12 bases between. The length of the CDR3 is 14 residues. CDR3 nucleotide sequence: TGTGCCAGCAAGGGGCCTGGTCGCAATCAGCCCCAGCATTTT. Translated: CASKGPGRNQPQHF.

The V and J genes are TRBV27 and TRBJ2-6; D ambiguous. V was clipped by 3 bases and J by 0 bases, with 6 bases between them. The CDR3 has 15 residues. CDR1 and CDR2 (germline): MNHEY, SMNVEV (reference sequence). The CDR3 loop is CASSLLDSGANVLTF. CDR3 nucleotides: TGTGCCAGCAGTTTGCTAGACTCTGGGGCCAACGTCCTGACTTTC.

This chain uses TRBV5-4 with TRBJ2-7; D might be TRBD1 or TRBD2, each matching 6 bases. Between the trimmed V and J ends, which lost 3 bases and 7 bases, there was a span of 17 bases. The germline V gene has CDR1 SGHNT and CDR2 YYREEE (reference sequence). The CDR3 loop spans 14 amino acids. The CDR3 loop is CASSSARQAGEQYF. CDR3 coding DNA: TGTGCCAGCAGCTCTGCAAGACAGGCGGGGGAGCAGTACTTC.

The rearrangement joins TRBV25-1 to TRBJ2-2; TRBD2 might be the D (7 bases). Trimming stripped 6 bases from V and 4 bases from J, with 9 bases between. The germline V gene encodes CDR1 MGHDK and CDR2 SYGVNS. The CDR3 covers 13 residues. The CDR3 loop reads CASRRGGTGELFF. In DNA, the CDR3 is TGTGCCAGCAGGAGGGGGGGCACCGGGGAGCTGTTTTTT.

The chain has TRBV27 and TRBJ1-2; D is uncertain. The V end was cut by 3 bases, the J end by 5 bases, with 13 bases between. Germline V gene data show CDR1 as MNHEY and CDR2 as SMNVEV (reference sequence). The CDR3 is 14 amino acids. This chain's CDR3 is CASSLGPTKYGYTF. The CDR3 bases are TGTGCCAGCAGTTTGGGCCCGACGAAATATGGCTACACCTTC.

This clone was seen a single time. The chain carries TRBV25-1 and TRBJ2-1, with TRBD1 matching 7 bases. V shed 6 bases and J 6 bases; nucleotides not matched to a gene: 8. CDR1 MGHDK and CDR2 SYGVNS come from the germline V gene. This CDR3 contains 14 residues. CDR3 in amino acids: CASSRQGSRNEQFF. The CDR3 bases are TGTGCCAGCAGCAGACAGGGATCTCGCAATGAGCAGTTCTTC. The full variable domain, completed using reference TRBV25-1 and TRBJ2-1, is EADIYQTPRYLVIGTGKKITLECSQTMGHDKMYWYQQDPGMELHLIHYSYGVNSTEKGDLSSESTVSRIRTEHFPLTLESARPSHTSQYLCASSRQGSRNEQFFGPGTRLTVL.

V gene TRBV7-2 combines with J gene TRBJ1-5; TRBD1 is a possible D gene (5 bases). Germline CDR1 is SGHTA and CDR2 is FQGNSA. The V end was cut by 1 base, the J end by 6 bases, with 10 bases between. The CDR3 is 14 residues long. The CDR3, as DNA: TGTGCCAGCAGCTTAGATCCAGGGATTCAGCCCCAGCATTTT. It is translated as CASSLDPGIQPQHF. Full variable domain (missing parts from reference TRBV7-2 and TRBJ1-5): GAGVSQSPSNKVTEKGKDVELRCDPISGHTALYWYRQSLGQGLEFLIYFQGNSAPDKSGLPSDRFSAERTGGSVSTLTIQRTQQEDSAVYLCASSLDPGIQPQHFGDGTRLSIL.

The chain is built from TRBV28 and TRBJ1-2; D gene uncertain. Germline values: CDR1 MDHEN, CDR2 SYDVKM. The CDR3 has 11 amino acids. Trimming shortened V by 7 bases and J by 5 bases, and 8 bases separated the two germline ends. DNA of the CDR3: TGTGCCAGCATGGGCGGATATGGCTACACCTTC. Its translation is CASMGGYGYTF.

The gene calls are TRBV25-1 and TRBJ2-5; 8 positions match TRBD2. Germline-derived CDR1 and CDR2 are MGHDK and SYGVNS. The V segment lost 6 bases and the J segment 5 bases; nucleotides outside the gene matches: 8. There are 14 residues in the CDR3. The CDR3, as DNA: TGTGCCAGCAGCCCGGGGGGGCCAGGGGAGACCCAGTACTTC. It specifies CASSPGGPGETQYF.

This sequence joins TRBV27 and TRBJ1-1; 8 bases line up with TRBD1. CDR1 MNHEY and CDR2 SMNVEV come from the germline V gene (reference sequence). The length of the CDR3 is 13 residues. Trimming cost V 5 bases and J 4 bases; bases outside gene matches: 3. CDR3 DNA: TGTGCCAGCAGTCGACAGGGGACCACTGAAGCTTTCTTT. This encodes CASSRQGTTEAFF.

The gene calls are TRBV7-8 and TRBJ2-6, with D maybe TRBD2 (6 bases). The CDR3 has 19 residues. Trimming stripped 2 bases from V and 1 base from J, with 18 bases between. The germline CDR1 and CDR2 sequences are SGHVS and FQNEAQ. CDR3 DNA: TGTGCCAGCAGCTTAAGAGGAGGGACGGCAGCTTCTGGGGCCAACGTCCTGACTTTC. Translating it yields CASSLRGGTAASGANVLTF. Full variable domain (rest looked up from reference TRBV7-8 and TRBJ2-6): GAGVSQSPRYKVAKRGQDVALRCDPISGHVSLFWYQQALGQGPEFLTYFQNEAQLDKSGLPSDRFFAERPEGSVSTLKIQRTQQEDSAVYLCASSLRGGTAASGANVLTFGAGSRLTVL.

This clone was observed a single time. The chain carries TRBV5-6 and TRBJ2-7; 8 bases are shared with TRBD1. Germline V gene data show CDR1 as SGHDT and CDR2 as YYEEEE. The CDR3 is made up of 16 amino acids. The V and J ends lost 5 bases and 0 bases, in that order; junction bases with no gene match: 10. The CDR3 DNA reads as TGTGCCAGCAGGCCAATGACAGGGGACCCCTCCTACGAGCAGTACTTC. Its protein product is CASRPMTGDPSYEQYF.

This chain links TRBV7-9 with TRBJ1-1, with D tentatively TRBD1 (5 bases). The V end lost 5 bases, the J end lost 2 bases, and 9 bases lay between the germline ends. The CDR3 loop spans 13 amino acids. CDR1 and CDR2 (germline): SEHNR, FQNEAQ (reference sequence). CDR3 loop: CASSRRGNTEAFF. The CDR3 coding sequence is TGTGCCAGCAGCCGACGGGGCAACACTGAAGCTTTCTTT.